Below, 10 T cell receptor beta chains from the same sample are listed, as sequenced in a study of blood T cell repertoires in COVID-19. Clones were read by immunoSEQ multiplex PCR, and TCRdb kept only the in-frame ones, dropping some. The sample consists of roughly 130,000 clones, 87% of them appearing once. Sequencing was carried out using peripheral blood. The receptor set was obtained from a woman aged 60 to 75 with acute or convalescent COVID-19.

The rearrangement joins TRBV28 to TRBJ2-2; D is possibly TRBD1 (6 bases). The germline CDR1 and CDR2 sequences are MDHEN and SYDVKM. This CDR3 contains 14 residues. The germline V and J ends were trimmed by 2 bases and 8 bases, with 12 bases remaining between them. The CDR3 loop is CASSLDRSYGELFF. CDR3 DNA: TGTGCCAGCAGTTTAGACAGGTCCTATGGGGAGCTGTTTTTT.

This CDR3 is CASSLSGRGGDEQYF. CDR3 coding DNA: TGTGCCAGCAGCTTGTCCGGGAGAGGAGGAGACGAGCAGTACTTC. The rearrangement links TRBV5-4 to TRBJ2-7; D might be TRBD2 (6 bases). The CDR3 is 15 amino acids. V lost 1 base and J 5 bases, leaving 16 bases between the germline ends. Germline V gene lookup returns CDR1 SGHNT and CDR2 YYREEE (reference sequence). Supplemented by reference TRBV5-4 and TRBJ2-7, the full variable domain reads ETGVTQSPTHLIKTRGQQVTLRCSSQSGHNTVSWYQQALGQGPQFIFQYYREEENGRGNFPPRFSGLQFPNYSSELNVNALELDDSALYLCASSLSGRGGDEQYFGPGTRLTVT.

V and J are TRBV5-1 and TRBJ2-3, with 7 bases that match TRBD1. The germline V gene encodes CDR1 SGHRS and CDR2 YFSETQ. J gave up 6 bases and V 4 bases, and 17 bases lay outside the gene matches. The CDR3 totals 17 residues. The CDR3 sequence is CASSLRQGSSRGDTQYF. DNA of the CDR3: TGCGCCAGCAGCCTCAGACAGGGATCAAGTCGAGGTGATACGCAGTATTTT.

V gene TRBV11-3 combines with J gene TRBJ2-2; D not resolved. V was pared by 2 bases and J by 7 bases, with 14 bases between. Per germline, CDR1 SGHNT and CDR2 YENEEA. The CDR3 is made up of 15 amino acids. For the CDR3, the DNA is TGTGCCAGCAGCTTATCGCGCCTCTTAAACGGGGAGCTGTTTTTT. This gives the protein CASSLSRLLNGELFF.

The gene calls are TRBV27 and TRBJ2-2, with a possible D match to TRBD2 (6 bases). In germline, CDR1 is MNHEY, CDR2 SMNVEV (reference sequence). The CDR3 is 16 residues long. V lost 3 bases, J lost 1 base, and 12 bases lay in between. The CDR3 spells CASSFRDSLNTGELFF. The DNA of the CDR3 is TGTGCCAGCAGTTTCCGGGACTCCCTGAACACCGGGGAGCTGTTTTTT.

The genes are TRBV24-1 and TRBJ1-6, with a weak D call TRBD1 (5 bases). CDR3 length: 14 amino acids. Deletions cut 3 bases from V and 3 bases from J, with 5 bases between. Germline CDR1 and CDR2: KGHDR and SFDVKD. The CDR3 protein is CATSDQGYNSPLHF. The CDR3 DNA reads TGTGCCACCAGTGATCAGGGCTATAATTCACCCCTCCACTTT.

The gene calls are TRBV19 and TRBJ2-1; possibly TRBD1 for D (6 bases). The germline V gene has CDR1 LNHDA and CDR2 SQIVND (reference sequence). There are 15 residues in the CDR3. V was clipped by 5 bases and J by 9 bases, with 20 bases between them. CDR3 sequence reads: CASSAAGTGYLEQFF. In nucleotides, the CDR3 is TGTGCCAGTAGTGCCGCCGGCACAGGGTATCTTGAGCAGTTCTTC.

This clone has just a few counts. The chain combines TRBV2 with TRBJ1-5, with TRBD1 matching 9 bases. The junction had 3 bases not matched to a gene; V was cut back by 4 bases and J by 2 bases. The CDR3 runs 15 residues. Germline CDR1 and CDR2: SNHLY and FYNNEI. CDR3 sequence: CASSGGDRGNQPQHF. DNA of the CDR3: TGTGCCAGCAGTGGGGGGGACAGGGGCAATCAGCCCCAGCATTTT.

The chain joins TRBV11-3 to TRBJ1-1; unclear D gene. The CDR3 consists of 11 residues. In germline, CDR1 is SGHNT, CDR2 YENEEA. V was cut by 2 bases and J by 11 bases, with 9 bases left in between. The CDR3 here is CASSLTREAFF. The CDR3 bases are TGTGCCAGCAGCTTAACCCGGGAGGCTTTCTTT.

The chain uses TRBV19 and TRBJ1-6; D is unclear. This CDR3 spans 15 amino acids. V dropped 0 bases and J dropped 8 bases, with 11 bases sitting between them. Germline V gene data show CDR1 as LNHDA and CDR2 as SQIVND (reference sequence). This CDR3 reads CASSIETRPHSPLHF. CDR3 sequence (DNA): TGTGCCAGTAGTATAGAGACACGGCCACATTCACCCCTCCACTTT.